What follows are 5 T cell receptor beta chains derived from one specimen sequenced in a study of shared clonotypes between healthy human individuals (dated by TCRdb to 2018 to 2021). Library construction relied on the immunoSEQ multiplex PCR assay. In TCRdb, the immuneACCESS table is reduced to in-frame sequences with V and J assigned. These tables do not hold every clone; where another copy was compared, an unresolved V gene accounts for under half, and the others remain unexplained. The sample contains some 500,000 clones, approximately 95% of them found a single time. The top ten constitute nearly 0.065% of the sample. Source material: naive CD4+ T cells sorted from blood. The cell subset or site label on this specimen signifies: CD45RA+ positively selected. Receptors originate from a woman aged 25 to 39 in good health.

The chain couples TRBV19 to TRBJ2-1; TRBD2 agrees at 10 bases. CDR1 and CDR2 from the germline V gene are LNHDA and SQIVND (reference sequence). The CDR3 length is 14 residues. V lost 7 bases and J lost 0; bases outside the gene matches: 0. CDR3 bases: TGTGCCAGTAAGCGGGAGGGCTCCTACAATGAGCAGTTCTTC. This sequence encodes CASKREGSYNEQFF.

The V and J genes are TRBV28 and TRBJ2-4; the D gene could be TRBD1 or TRBD2 (5 bases each). The V end lost 5 bases, the J end lost 1 base, and 15 bases lay between the germline ends. The CDR3 is 16 amino acids. Germline CDR1 reads MDHEN; CDR2 reads SYDVKM. The CDR3 DNA is TGTGCCAGCAGTGGGACGGCGTGGATCGCCAAAAACATTCAGTACTTC. This translates into CASSGTAWIAKNIQYF.

The chain joins TRBV19 to TRBJ2-3; D uncertain. Germline assignment: CDR1 LNHDA and CDR2 SQIVND (reference sequence). The length of the CDR3 is 12 residues. V lost 8 bases, J lost 0 bases, and 6 bases lay in between. CDR3: CASSFSTDTQYF. The CDR3 region has the DNA TGTGCCAGTTCTTTTAGCACAGATACGCAGTATTTT.

The chain links TRBV29-1 to TRBJ1-1; D call uncertain. CDR1 and CDR2 (germline): SQVTM, ANQGSEA. Trimming took off 6 bases at V and 1 base at J, with 15 bases between the two ends. CDR3 size: 14 residues. CDR3 sequence: CSVMKRRPNTEAFF. The CDR3 coding sequence is TGCAGCGTGATGAAGCGGAGACCGAACACTGAAGCTTTCTTT.

The chain joins TRBV7-9 to TRBJ2-2; perhaps D is TRBD1 or TRBD2 (5 bases each). V shed 3 bases and J shed 5 bases, with 13 bases lying between them. Germline CDR1 and CDR2: SEHNR and FQNEAQ (reference sequence). This CDR3 is built from 15 residues. CDR3 in amino acids: CASSLRGVNTGELFF. CDR3 in DNA: TGTGCCAGCAGCTTGAGGGGAGTTAATACCGGGGAGCTGTTTTTT. Based on the CDR3 plus reference TRBV7-9 and TRBJ2-2, the full variable domain is DTGVSQNPRHKITKRGQNVTFRCDPISEHNRLYWYRQTLGQGPEFLTYFQNEAQLEKSRLLSDRFSAERPKGSFSTLEIQRTEQGDSAMYLCASSLRGVNTGELFFGEGSRLTVL.